Below, one TCR beta chain is given with its context. Assay used: immunoSEQ multiplex PCR; TCRdb lists only in-frame clones, some missing. This sample has about 280,000 clones, with around 80% found just once. The ends were cut back, 8 bases at V and 2 bases at J, with 7 bases in the middle. Germline values: CDR1 LNHDA, CDR2 SQIVND (reference sequence). This CDR3 has 12 residues. The data derive from a study of blood T cell repertoires in COVID-19. The sequenced sample consisted of PBMCs or T cells enriched from blood (not recorded which). This chain uses TRBV19 with TRBJ1-5; D is unclear. The clonotype comes from a man in his forties who had been exposed to COVID-19. As DNA, the CDR3 is TGTGCCAGTGGGCCTGGCAATCAGCCCCAGCATTTT. It encodes CASGPGNQPQHF.